This passage covers 30 T cell receptor beta chains from one sample sequenced in a study of T cells in Graves' hyperthyroidism and ophthalmopathy. It was RNA transcripts that yielded the amplified TCR beta CDR3 regions. When the TCR CDR3 underwent first-round RT-PCR, the HTBI primer set was used. TCRdb fed the multiplex PCR reads into MiXCR, producing one record per CDR3 protein. The sample has roughly 640,000 distinct CDR3 sequences, approximately 15% seen once. Sample: blood. The origin of the receptors is a woman aged 40 to 50 with Graves' ophthalmopathy.

The table lists this clonotype with a few counts. The DNA for the CDR3 is TGCGCCAGCAGCCAGATTTCAGGGGTATTCGCAAAAGAGACCCAGTACTTC. It yields the protein CASSQISGVFAKETQYF. The V call is TRBV4-1, the J call TRBJ2-5; D is perhaps TRBD1 (6 bases). The V and J ends lost 3 bases and 3 bases respectively, with 20 bases between them. From germline, CDR1 is MGHRA and CDR2 YSYEKL. The CDR3 has 17 residues.

This clonotype was picked up many times. The chain carries TRBV6-1 and TRBJ2-3; 9 positions agree with TRBD2. There are 15 residues in the CDR3. V lost 4 bases and J lost 5; bases outside the gene matches: 7. The germline V gene has CDR1 MNHNS and CDR2 SASEGT. CDR3 DNA: TGTGCCAGCAGTGGGTTAGCGGGAGCGGTAGATACGCAGTATTTT. Amino acid sequence: CASSGLAGAVDTQYF.

The J gene is TRBJ1-6, the V gene TRBV18, with D perhaps TRBD1 (6 bases). V lost 5 bases, J lost 10 bases, and 18 bases lay in between. The CDR3 is 15 residues long. Germline V gene lookup returns CDR1 KGHSH and CDR2 LQKENI. The chain's CDR3 is CASSATGYGGSPLHF. The DNA for the CDR3 is TGTGCCAGCTCAGCAACAGGGTACGGAGGCTCACCCCTCCACTTT.

At least ten counts were recorded for this clonotype. The rearrangement links TRBV5-1 to TRBJ2-7; weak D call: TRBD1 (6 bases). The CDR3 covers 15 residues. Looked up from germline, CDR1 is SGHRS and CDR2 is YFSETQ. The V end was cut by 0 bases, the J end by 7 bases, with 17 bases between. CDR3 amino acids: CASSLAEGGVTEQYF. The CDR3 DNA follows: TGCGCCAGCAGCTTGGCGGAAGGGGGAGTTACTGAGCAGTACTTC.

This clonotype was seen many times. The genes are TRBV27 and TRBJ1-2, with D tentatively TRBD1 (5 bases). V was trimmed by 3 bases and J by 6 bases, leaving 26 bases between them. This CDR3 contains 18 residues. Germline CDR1 and CDR2: MNHEY and SMNVEV (reference sequence). This CDR3 is CASSFSLAGVNGLNGYTF. In nucleotides, the CDR3 is TGTGCCAGCAGTTTTTCTCTGGCGGGGGTTAATGGTTTGAATGGCTACACCTTC.

The gene calls are TRBV27 and TRBJ2-7; TRBD2 agrees at 7 bases. Germline V gene lookup returns CDR1 MNHEY and CDR2 SMNVEV (reference sequence). The CDR3 totals 14 residues. After removal of 8 bases from V and 2 bases from J, the junction contained 9 bases not matched to a gene. The CDR3 nucleotides read TGTGCCAGCTTCTCCCACGGGAGGCCCTACGAGCAGTACTTC. Protein: CASFSHGRPYEQYF.

In this sample, this clonotype turned up a few times. The rearrangement uses TRBV29-1 and TRBJ1-4; TRBD1 matches 7 bases. Germline values: CDR1 SQVTM, CDR2 ANQGSEA. This CDR3 comprises 13 residues. The junction had 4 bases not matched to a gene; V was cut back by 6 bases and J by 3 bases. The CDR3 DNA reads TGCAGCGTCAAGGGGACAGCTAATGAAAAACTGTTTTTT. Translation gives CSVKGTANEKLFF.

The chain employs TRBV20-1 and TRBJ2-2, with 13 nucleotides matching TRBD2. CDR1 is DFQATT, CDR2 SNEGSKA, per germline (reference sequence). The CDR3 covers 15 residues. The trim removed 3 bases at V and 7 bases at J, leaving 5 bases unmatched. The CDR3 region is CSASVTSGGFGELFF. The CDR3 bases are TGCAGTGCTAGTGTGACTAGCGGGGGGTTCGGGGAGCTGTTTTTT.

Many counts were recorded for this clonotype. This chain connects TRBV9 to TRBJ1-3; D possibly corresponds to TRBD1 (6 bases). The CDR3 loop spans 16 amino acids. The germline V gene has CDR1 SGDLS and CDR2 YYNGEE. Trimming shortened V by 0 bases and J by 2 bases, and 12 bases separated the two germline ends. The CDR3 DNA reads as TGTGCCAGCAGCGTAGGGGGGGGCCCTGCTGGAAACACCATATATTTT. This sequence encodes CASSVGGGPAGNTIYF. The full variable domain, with the rest looked up from reference TRBV9 and TRBJ1-3, is DSGVTQTPKHLITATGQRVTLRCSPRSGDLSVYWYQQSLDQGLQFLIQYYNGEERAKGNILERFSAQQFPDLHSELNLSSLELGDSALYFCASSVGGGPAGNTIYFGEGSWLTVV.

The rearrangement joins TRBV9 to TRBJ1-2; 8 nucleotides align to TRBD1. Germline trimming cut 0 bases from V and 2 bases from J; bases unmatched to any gene: 3. The CDR3 is 15 residues long. The V gene's germline CDR1 is SGDLS and CDR2 YYNGEE. The CDR3 DNA reads as TGTGCCAGCAGCGTAGTGGACAGGGCGAACTATGGCTACACCTTC. Translated, it gives CASSVVDRANYGYTF.

This clonotype showed up many times. One end of the junction is discordant with germline, which a read error may explain. This chain joins TRBV20-1 and TRBJ2-3; TRBD2 aligns across 10 bases. The germline gives CDR1 DFQATT, CDR2 SNEGSKA (reference sequence). The CDR3 totals 14 residues. The DNA for the CDR3 is TGCAGCGCTAGACCGGGACTAGCGACAGATACGCAGTATTTT. It yields the protein CSARPGLATDTQYF.

This clonotype was seen repeatedly, ten times or more. The J gene is TRBJ1-1, the V gene TRBV6-5; the match to TRBD1 covers 10 bases. After removal of 6 bases from V and 10 bases from J, the junction contained 8 bases not matched to a gene. This CDR3 region has 13 residues. The V gene's germline CDR1 is MNHEY and CDR2 SVGAGI. The CDR3 spells CASSGDRGISAFF. CDR3 nucleotides: TGTGCCAGCAGCGGGGACAGGGGTATATCAGCTTTCTTT.

This clonotype came up many times. CDR3 in DNA: TGTGCCAGCTCACCAGTGGTGAACACTGAAGCTTTCTTT. It translates to CASSPVVNTEAFF. This rearrangement joins TRBV18 to TRBJ1-1; D uncertain. Germline assignment: CDR1 KGHSH and CDR2 LQKENI. This CDR3 spans 13 amino acids. Trimming cost V 2 bases and J 0 bases, with 4 bases left between them.

This clonotype was counted at least ten times. The chain has TRBV6-1 and TRBJ1-5, with D possibly being TRBD1 (5 bases). V lost 7 bases, J lost 3 bases, and 10 bases lay in between. The CDR3 is 13 residues long. Germline loops: CDR1 MNHNS, CDR2 SASEGT. This CDR3 reads CASKDSYNQPQHF. The CDR3 DNA is TGTGCCAGCAAAGACAGCTACAATCAGCCCCAGCATTTT.

This clonotype was seen a few times. This sequence joins TRBV5-1 and TRBJ1-4; maybe TRBD1 (6 bases). Trimming stripped 4 bases from V and 0 bases from J, with 10 bases between. Germline values: CDR1 SGHRS, CDR2 YFSETQ. The CDR3 loop spans 15 amino acids. In DNA, the CDR3 is TGCGCCAGCAGCGAGGGGGACTCAACTAATGAAAAACTGTTTTTT. Encoded protein: CASSEGDSTNEKLFF.

This clonotype has ten or more counts. The chain carries TRBV12-3 or TRBV12-4 and TRBJ1-1; the D gene is possibly TRBD1 (6 bases). V lost 5 bases to trimming and J lost 6 bases, with 22 bases between them. The CDR3 is 16 residues long. CDR3 sequence: CASSVQGGGWVAEAFF. The CDR3 DNA sequence: TGTGCCAGCAGTGTACAGGGAGGAGGTTGGGTGGCTGAAGCTTTCTTT.

This clonotype showed up just a few times. This chain joins TRBV6-9 and TRBJ1-6; weak D call: TRBD1 (5 bases). CDR3 length equals 15 residues. Trimming stripped 4 bases from V and 6 bases from J, with 13 bases between. Germline V gives CDR1 MNHGY, CDR2 SVAAGI. Here the CDR3 reads CASSFDTRVNSPLHF. In DNA form, the CDR3 reads TGTGCCAGCAGTTTCGATACCAGGGTTAATTCACCCCTCCACTTT.

This chain links TRBV6-2 or TRBV6-3 with TRBJ1-3, with a tentative D call TRBD1 (6 bases). Trimming pared 6 bases from V and 0 bases from J, leaving 18 bases between. Germline V gene lookup returns CDR1 MNHEY and CDR2 SVGEGT. This CDR3 has 17 residues. In DNA, the CDR3 is TGTGCCAGCAGGCGAGGGGGGACTCTCTCCTCTGGAAACACCATATATTTT. Amino acids: CASRRGGTLSSGNTIYF.

This clonotype was seen ten or more times. The chain combines TRBV10-1 with TRBJ2-7; 14 bases line up with TRBD2. The CDR3 totals 15 residues. Looked up from germline, CDR1 is WNHNN and CDR2 is SYGVQD (reference sequence). Losses at the gene ends were 6 bases for V and 7 bases for J; bases not matched to a gene: 8. CDR3 bases: TGCGCCAGCAGCCCGGGACTAGCGGGAGTAGGAGAGCAGTACTTC. Translation: CASSPGLAGVGEQYF.

This clonotype has just a few counts. The chain has TRBV14 and TRBJ2-5; the D call may be TRBD1 or TRBD2 (5 bases each). The germline V and J ends were trimmed by 4 bases and 5 bases, with 14 bases remaining between them. CDR3 length: 14 residues. Germline V gene lookup returns CDR1 SGHDN and CDR2 FVKESK. The CDR3 loop is CASSPGTTWETQYF. As DNA, the CDR3 is TGTGCCAGCAGCCCAGGGACGACGTGGGAGACCCAGTACTTC.

The sample holds many counts of this clonotype. The CDR3 protein is CASSSPGTAIYEQYF. For the CDR3, the DNA is TGTGCCAGCAGTTCCCCTGGGACAGCAATCTACGAGCAGTACTTC. V and J are TRBV28 and TRBJ2-7; 7 bases are a match to TRBD1. This CDR3 contains 15 residues. Trimming at V came to 4 bases and at J to 3 bases, leaving 9 bases not matched to a gene. Germline CDR1 MDHEN, CDR2 SYDVKM.

V is TRBV27 and J is TRBJ2-2; 11 nucleotides match TRBD1. V dropped 6 bases and J dropped 4; count of bases not matched to a gene: 4. The CDR3 extends over 15 amino acids. Per the germline V gene, CDR1 is MNHEY and CDR2 is SMNVEV (reference sequence). As DNA, the CDR3 is TGTGCCAGCAGAACGGGACAGGGGGTCACCGGGGAGCTGTTTTTT. Amino acid sequence: CASRTGQGVTGELFF.

This clonotype has a handful of counts. This chain uses TRBV19 with TRBJ2-7; TRBD1 matches 7 bases. After removal of 4 bases from V and 3 bases from J, the junction contained 6 bases not matched to a gene. Per germline, CDR1 LNHDA and CDR2 SQIVND (reference sequence). The CDR3 covers 14 residues. DNA of the CDR3: TGTGCCAGTAGTACAACGACAGGGCACTACGAGCAGTACTTC. It translates to CASSTTTGHYEQYF.

This clonotype was observed a handful of times. The chain uses TRBV10-3 and TRBJ1-2; D gene ambiguous. The CDR3 has 14 amino acids. From germline, CDR1 is ENHRY and CDR2 SYGVKD. The germline V and J ends were trimmed by 6 bases and 6 bases, with 17 bases remaining between them. CDR3 sequence (DNA): TGTGCCATCAGCGATATCGGAGACGTGGATGGCTACACCTTC. Translated: CAISDIGDVDGYTF.

At least ten counts were recorded for this clonotype. The V and J genes are TRBV24-1 and TRBJ2-2; 7 nucleotides align to TRBD1. The V gene's germline CDR1 is KGHDR and CDR2 SFDVKD. The CDR3 runs 17 residues. V lost 4 bases and J lost 0; bases outside the gene matches: 7. CDR3 sequence reads: CATSDTTGPTNTGELFF. Written as DNA, the CDR3 is TGTGCCACCAGTGACACGACAGGGCCAACGAACACCGGGGAGCTGTTTTTT.

The sample holds many counts of this clonotype. This chain uses TRBV5-1 with TRBJ2-4, with D possibly being TRBD2 (6 bases). V was shortened by 3 bases and J by 1 base, with 11 bases between the two germline ends. Per germline, CDR1 SGHRS and CDR2 YFSETQ. This CDR3 is built from 15 residues. The DNA of the CDR3 is TGCGCCAGCAGCTCAGGGAGCGGGGCCAAAAACATTCAGTACTTC. Translated: CASSSGSGAKNIQYF.

The gene calls are TRBV19 and TRBJ2-5, with D possibly matching TRBD2 (6 bases). The CDR3 is made up of 15 amino acids. The germline CDR1 and CDR2 sequences are LNHDA and SQIVND (reference sequence). V lost 6 bases and J 1 base, leaving 15 bases between the germline ends. CDR3 residues: CASSQMGGVQETQYF. The CDR3 region has the DNA TGTGCCAGTAGCCAAATGGGCGGGGTCCAAGAGACCCAGTACTTC.

The sample holds a few counts of this clonotype. The chain carries TRBV7-9 and TRBJ1-5; D uncertain. The CDR3 covers 12 residues. Germline V gene lookup returns CDR1 SEHNR and CDR2 FQNEAQ (reference sequence). V was pared by 1 base and J by 11 bases, with 9 bases between. The chain's CDR3 is CASSLEQMAQHF. The CDR3 DNA sequence: TGTGCCAGCAGCTTAGAACAGATGGCCCAGCATTTT.

J is TRBJ1-4 and V is TRBV10-3, with D perhaps TRBD1 (5 bases). Trimming shortened V by 6 bases and J by 5 bases, and 16 bases separated the two germline ends. There are 15 residues in the CDR3. Per germline, CDR1 ENHRY and CDR2 SYGVKD. The CDR3 coding sequence is TGTGCCATCAGAGAATCCTCCCCAGGGAATGAAAAACTGTTTTTT. Amino acid sequence: CAIRESSPGNEKLFF.

This clonotype was picked up a small number of times. The chain has TRBV29-1 and TRBJ2-1, with 7 positions matching TRBD1. Germline values: CDR1 SQVTM, CDR2 ANQGSEA. J gave up 5 bases and V 3 bases, and 4 bases lay outside the gene matches. This CDR3 spans 13 amino acids. The CDR3 DNA reads as TGCAGCGTTGATGACAGGGTGCACAATGAGCAGTTCTTC. It encodes CSVDDRVHNEQFF.